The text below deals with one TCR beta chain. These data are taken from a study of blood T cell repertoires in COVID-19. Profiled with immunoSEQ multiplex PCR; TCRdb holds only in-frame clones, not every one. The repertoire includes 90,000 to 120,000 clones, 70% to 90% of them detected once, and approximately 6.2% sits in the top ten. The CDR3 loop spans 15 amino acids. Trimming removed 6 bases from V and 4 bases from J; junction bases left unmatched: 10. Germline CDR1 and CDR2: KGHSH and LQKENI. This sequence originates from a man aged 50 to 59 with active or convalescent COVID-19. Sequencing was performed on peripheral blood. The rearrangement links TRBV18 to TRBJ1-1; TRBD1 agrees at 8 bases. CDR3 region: CASSGLGQVITEAFF. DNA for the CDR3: TGTGCCAGCTCCGGCCTGGGACAGGTGATCACTGAAGCTTTCTTT. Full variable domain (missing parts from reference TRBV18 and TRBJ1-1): NAGVMQNPRHLVRRRGQEARLRCSPMKGHSHVYWYRQLPEEGLKFMVYLQKENIIDESGMPKERFSAEFPKEGPSILRIQQVVRGDSAAYFCASSGLGQVITEAFFGQGTRLTVV.